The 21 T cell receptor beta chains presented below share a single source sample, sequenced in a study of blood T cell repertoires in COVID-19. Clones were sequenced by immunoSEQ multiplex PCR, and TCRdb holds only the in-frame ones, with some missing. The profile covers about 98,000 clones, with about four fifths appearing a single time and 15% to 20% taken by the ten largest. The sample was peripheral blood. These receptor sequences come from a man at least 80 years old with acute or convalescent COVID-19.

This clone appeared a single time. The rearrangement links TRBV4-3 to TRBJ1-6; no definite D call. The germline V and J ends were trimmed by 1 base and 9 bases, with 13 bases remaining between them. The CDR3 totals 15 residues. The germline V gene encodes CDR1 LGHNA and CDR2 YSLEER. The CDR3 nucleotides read TGCGCCAGCAGCCAAGGTACCCCACGGGGTTCACCCCTCCACTTT. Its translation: CASSQGTPRGSPLHF.

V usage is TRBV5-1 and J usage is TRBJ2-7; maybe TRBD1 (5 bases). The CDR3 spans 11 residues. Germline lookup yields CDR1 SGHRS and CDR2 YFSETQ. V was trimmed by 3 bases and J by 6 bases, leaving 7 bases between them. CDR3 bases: TGCGCCAGCAGCTACACAGGCGAGCAGTACTTC. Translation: CASSYTGEQYF.

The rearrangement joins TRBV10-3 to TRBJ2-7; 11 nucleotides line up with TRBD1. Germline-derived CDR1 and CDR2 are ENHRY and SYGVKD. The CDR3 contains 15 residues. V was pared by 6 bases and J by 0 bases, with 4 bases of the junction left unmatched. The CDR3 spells CAIRGTGGLSYEQYF. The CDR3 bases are TGTGCCATCAGGGGGACAGGGGGACTCTCCTACGAGCAGTACTTC.

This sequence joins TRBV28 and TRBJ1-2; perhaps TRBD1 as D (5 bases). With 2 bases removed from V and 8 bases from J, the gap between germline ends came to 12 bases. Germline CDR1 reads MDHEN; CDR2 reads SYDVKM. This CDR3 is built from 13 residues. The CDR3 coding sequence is TGTGCCAGCAGTTTACAGAGTTGGGGCGGCTACACCTTC. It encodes CASSLQSWGGYTF.

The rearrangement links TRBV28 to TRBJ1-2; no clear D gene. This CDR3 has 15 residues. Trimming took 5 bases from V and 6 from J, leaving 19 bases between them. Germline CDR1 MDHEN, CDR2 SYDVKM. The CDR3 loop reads CASSTSPGWSDGYTF. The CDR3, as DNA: TGTGCCAGCAGTACATCCCCGGGTTGGAGCGATGGCTACACCTTC.

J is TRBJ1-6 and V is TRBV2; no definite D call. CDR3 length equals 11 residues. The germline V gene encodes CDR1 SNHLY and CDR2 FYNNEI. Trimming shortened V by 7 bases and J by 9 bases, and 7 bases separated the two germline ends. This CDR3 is CASTYSSPLHF. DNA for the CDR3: TGTGCCAGCACCTACAGTTCACCCCTCCACTTT.

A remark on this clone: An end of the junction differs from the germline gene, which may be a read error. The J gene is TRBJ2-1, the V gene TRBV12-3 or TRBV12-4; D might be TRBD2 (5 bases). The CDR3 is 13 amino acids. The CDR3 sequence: CASSLAARNEQFF. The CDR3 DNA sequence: TGTGCCAGCAGTCTAGCCGCTAGGAATGAGCAGTTCTTC.

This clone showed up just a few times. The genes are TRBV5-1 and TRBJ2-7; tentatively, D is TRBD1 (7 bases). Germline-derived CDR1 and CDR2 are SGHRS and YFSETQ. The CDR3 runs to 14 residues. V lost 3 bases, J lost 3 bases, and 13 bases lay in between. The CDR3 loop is CASSSAGQNYEQYF. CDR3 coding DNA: TGCGCCAGCAGCTCCGCGGGACAGAACTACGAGCAGTACTTC.

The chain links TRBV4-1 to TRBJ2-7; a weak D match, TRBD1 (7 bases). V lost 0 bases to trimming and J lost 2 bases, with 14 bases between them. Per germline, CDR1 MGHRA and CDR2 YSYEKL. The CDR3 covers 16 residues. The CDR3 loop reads CASSQEGGQRTYEQYF. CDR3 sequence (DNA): TGCGCCAGCAGCCAAGAGGGGGGACAGAGGACCTACGAGCAGTACTTC.

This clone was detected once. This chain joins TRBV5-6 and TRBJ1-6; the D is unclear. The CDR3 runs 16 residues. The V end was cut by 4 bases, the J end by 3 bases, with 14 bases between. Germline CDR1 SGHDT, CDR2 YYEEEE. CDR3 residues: CASSPAAGLYNSPLHF. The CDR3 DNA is TGTGCCAGCAGCCCAGCAGCGGGCCTCTATAATTCACCCCTCCACTTT.

Here the CDR3 reads CASSFGRAGNEQFF. The CDR3 nucleotides read TGTGCCAGCAGCTTTGGCCGGGCGGGCAATGAGCAGTTCTTC. The V call is TRBV7-2, the J call TRBJ2-1; TRBD2 might be the D (5 bases). Trimming took off 3 bases at V and 6 bases at J, with 12 bases between the two ends. The CDR3 is 14 residues long. CDR1 and CDR2 from the germline V gene are SGHTA and FQGNSA.

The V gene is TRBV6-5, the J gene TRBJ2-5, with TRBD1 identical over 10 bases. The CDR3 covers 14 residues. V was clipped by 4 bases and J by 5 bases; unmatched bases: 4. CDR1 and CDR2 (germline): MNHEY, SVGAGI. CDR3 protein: CASSWDRGGETQYF. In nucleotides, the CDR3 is TGTGCCAGCAGTTGGGACAGGGGAGGGGAGACCCAGTACTTC.

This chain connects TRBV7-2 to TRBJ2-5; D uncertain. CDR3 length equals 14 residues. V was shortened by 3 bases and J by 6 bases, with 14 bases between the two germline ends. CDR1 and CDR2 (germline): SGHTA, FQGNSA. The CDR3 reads CASSFLTPPQTQYF. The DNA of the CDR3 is TGTGCCAGCAGCTTCCTAACTCCCCCGCAGACCCAGTACTTC.

Here the CDR3 DNA reads TGTGCCAGCAGTTCCCCCCCCGGGACAGGGGACAATACGCAGTATTTT. This translates into CASSSPPGTGDNTQYF. The genes are TRBV28 and TRBJ2-3; TRBD1 matches at 10 bases. The CDR3 covers 16 residues. The germline gives CDR1 MDHEN, CDR2 SYDVKM. J gave up 7 bases and V 4 bases, and 11 bases lay outside the gene matches.

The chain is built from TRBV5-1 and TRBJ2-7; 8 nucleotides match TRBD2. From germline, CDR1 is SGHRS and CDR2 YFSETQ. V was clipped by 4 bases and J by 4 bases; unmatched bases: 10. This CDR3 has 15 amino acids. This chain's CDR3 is CASSISGLVWYEQYF. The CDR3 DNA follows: TGCGCCAGCAGCATCTCGGGACTAGTTTGGTACGAGCAGTACTTC.

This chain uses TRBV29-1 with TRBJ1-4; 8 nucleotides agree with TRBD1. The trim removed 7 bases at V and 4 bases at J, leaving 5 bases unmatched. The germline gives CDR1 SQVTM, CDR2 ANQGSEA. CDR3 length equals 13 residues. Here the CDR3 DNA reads TGCAGCGGCAAACAGGGGGGTAATGAAAAACTGTTTTTT. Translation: CSGKQGGNEKLFF.

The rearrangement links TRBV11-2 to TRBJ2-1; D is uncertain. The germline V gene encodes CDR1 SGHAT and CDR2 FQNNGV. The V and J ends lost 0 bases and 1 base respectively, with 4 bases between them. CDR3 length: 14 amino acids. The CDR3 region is CASSLEQSYNEQFF. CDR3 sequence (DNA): TGTGCCAGCAGCTTAGAACAGTCCTACAATGAGCAGTTCTTC.

CDR3: CASSHTGPTSGNTIYF. Written as DNA, the CDR3 is TGTGCCAGCAGCCATACAGGGCCAACCTCTGGAAACACCATATATTTT. This chain connects TRBV7-2 to TRBJ1-3; tentatively, D is TRBD1 (6 bases). The germline V and J ends were trimmed by 5 bases and 0 bases, with 14 bases remaining between them. This CDR3 has 16 residues. Germline V gives CDR1 SGHTA, CDR2 FQGNSA.

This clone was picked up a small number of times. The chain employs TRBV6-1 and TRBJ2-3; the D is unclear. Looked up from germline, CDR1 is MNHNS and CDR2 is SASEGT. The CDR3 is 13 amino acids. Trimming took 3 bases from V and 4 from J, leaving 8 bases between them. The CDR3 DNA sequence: TGTGCCAGCAGTGATAGACGGGCAGATACGCAGTATTTT. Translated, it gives CASSDRRADTQYF.

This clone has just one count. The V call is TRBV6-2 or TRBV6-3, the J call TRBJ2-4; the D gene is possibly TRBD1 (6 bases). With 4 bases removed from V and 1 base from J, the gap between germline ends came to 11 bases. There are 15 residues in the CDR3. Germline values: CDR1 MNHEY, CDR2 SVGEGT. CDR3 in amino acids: CASSLSQGAKNIQYF. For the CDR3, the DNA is TGTGCCAGCAGTTTGAGTCAGGGGGCCAAAAACATTCAGTACTTC.

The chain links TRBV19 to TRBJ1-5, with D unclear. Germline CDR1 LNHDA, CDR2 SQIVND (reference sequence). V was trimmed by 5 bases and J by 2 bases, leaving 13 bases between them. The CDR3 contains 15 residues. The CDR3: CASSARRLGNQPQHF. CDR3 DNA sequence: TGTGCCAGTAGTGCGAGGAGATTGGGCAATCAGCCCCAGCATTTT.